The TCR beta chain under discussion was sequenced for a study of T cells expressing NK-cell markers. TCRdb reprocessed the 5' RACE reads and reports one entry per CDR3 protein, with no DNA. Across roughly 160,000 distinct CDR3 sequences, the top ten clones capture around 20% of the sample. The CDR3 is made up of 16 amino acids. Germline CDR1 MNHEY, CDR2 SMNVEV (reference sequence). The chain employs TRBV27 and TRBJ2-1; lacking DNA, the TRBD1 call made by TCRdb goes unchecked. The source material was blood T cells: a sorted CD56 or NKG2C T cell subset, CD4+ or CD8+ T cells, or bulk PBMC T cells (not recorded which). The clonotype originates from a man aged 18-75 years in good health. The CDR3 sequence is CASSDEGRGIYNEQFF.